These T cell receptor beta chains were read from a single sample in a study of CD8+ T cells in alopecia areata. TCRdb keeps only in-frame clones here, not all; method: immunoSEQ multiplex PCR. Among 150,000 to 200,000 clones listed, less than 70% were seen once. The sequencing used CD4+ T cells sorted from blood, collected at week 24, from a patient treated with tofacitinib. The receptors here all came from a human donor with alopecia areata. Both conserved end residues are part of each CDR3. A D gene is named only where the DNA matches it firmly. Clone size is stated in some rows and not others, as once, few, many or a class when expanded.

J,V,size,D,CDR3,DNA
TRBJ2-7,TRBV2,-,-,CASYSGGQREQYF,TGTGCCAGCTACTCCGGCGGACAACGCGAGCAGTACTTC
TRBJ2-1,TRBV5-1,many,TRBD1,CASSLRDREYNEQFF,TGCGCCAGCAGCTTAAGGGACAGGGAATACAATGAGCAGTTCTTC
TRBJ2-5,TRBV10-3,-,-,CAISERTLPQTQYF,TGTGCCATCAGTGAACGGACTCTCCCCCAGACCCAGTACTTC
TRBJ2-5,TRBV9,-,TRBD1,CASSARQGEWETQYF,TGTGCCAGCAGTGCCAGACAGGGGGAGTGGGAGACCCAGTACTTC
TRBJ2-7,TRBV6-1,-,TRBD1,CASSEGGQGFYEQYF,TGTGCCAGCAGTGAAGGGGGACAGGGTTTTTACGAGCAGTACTTC
TRBJ2-4,TRBV25-1,once,-,CTSSAPGTALNIQYF,TGTACCAGCAGTGCCCCGGGGACGGCCTTAAACATTCAGTACTTC
TRBJ1-2,TRBV18,-,-,CASSPWDVSRGYTF,TGTGCCAGCTCACCGTGGGACGTCAGTAGGGGCTACACCTTC
TRBJ1-2,TRBV30,once,-,CAWAWSPKDGYTF,TGTGCCTGGGCCTGGTCCCCTAAGGATGGCTACACCTTC
TRBJ2-2,TRBV27,few,-,CASSFKGTGELFF,TGTGCCAGCAGTTTTAAGGGAACCGGGGAGCTGTTTTTT
TRBJ1-1,TRBV29-1,-,-,CSVDSSFEKGMTTEAFF,TGCAGCGTTGATTCATCTTTTGAGAAGGGGATGACCACTGAAGCTTTCTTT
TRBJ2-2,TRBV29-1,-,TRBD1,CSVSAGGDTGELFF,TGCAGCGTTTCGGCAGGGGGCGACACCGGGGAGCTGTTTTTT
TRBJ1-5,TRBV4-1,-,-,CASSQVGRRQPQHF,TGCGCCAGCAGCCAAGTAGGCCGGCGTCAGCCCCAGCATTTT
TRBJ1-2,TRBV6-4,-,-,CASSDSMKVEAYGYTF,TGTGCCAGCAGTGACTCGATGAAGGTCGAGGCGTATGGCTACACCTTC
TRBJ1-1,TRBV6-5,-,-,CASTQRGTEAFF,TGTGCCAGCACTCAACGGGGGACTGAAGCTTTCTTT
TRBJ1-5,TRBV6-5,-,TRBD1,CASVDRSNQPQHF,TGTGCCAGCGTGGACAGGAGCAATCAGCCCCAGCATTTT
TRBJ2-3,TRBV2,-,-,CASRGTDTQYF,TGTGCCAGCAGAGGAACAGATACGCAGTATTTT
TRBJ2-3,TRBV29-1,-,-,CPIGAGTDTQYF,TGCCCCATTGGGGCCGGCACAGATACGCAGTATTTT
TRBJ2-3,TRBV6-5,-,-,CASTRTVNSDTQYF,TGTGCCAGCACCCGGACAGTAAACTCAGATACGCAGTATTTT
TRBJ2-3,TRBV11-2,many,-,CASSLEAAGRQYF,TGTGCCAGCAGCTTAGAAGCGGCAGGCCGGCAGTATTTT
TRBJ1-6,TRBV4-1,-,-,CASSQDGSPLHF,TGCGCCAGCAGCCAGGACGGGTCACCCCTCCACTTT
TRBJ2-5,TRBV7-8,-,-,CASSLGGTQYF,TGTGCCAGCAGCTTAGGCGGGACCCAGTACTTC
TRBJ1-3,TRBV5-1,-,-,CASSLRGGSGNTIYF,TGCGCCAGCAGCCTCCGAGGTGGTTCTGGAAACACCATATATTTT
TRBJ2-7,TRBV4-2,-,-,CASSQEYSSYEQYF,TGTGCCAGCAGCCAAGAATACAGCTCCTACGAGCAGTACTTC
TRBJ2-1,TRBV29-1,few,-,CSVWQGPYNEQFF,TGCAGCGTTTGGCAGGGGCCCTACAATGAGCAGTTCTTC
TRBJ2-3,TRBV29-1,few,-,CSVEEGQSTDTQYF,TGCAGCGTTGAAGAAGGACAAAGCACAGATACGCAGTATTTT
TRBJ2-7,TRBV2,-,TRBD2,CASSLSSGGFYEQYF,TGTGCCAGCAGCCTATCTAGCGGGGGGTTCTACGAGCAGTACTTC
TRBJ1-1,TRBV29-1,-,-,CSVDRGDTEAFF,TGCAGCGTTGACCGCGGAGACACTGAAGCTTTCTTT
TRBJ2-7,TRBV7-9,-,-,CASSPRTNYEQYF,TGTGCCAGCAGCCCTAGGACAAACTACGAGCAGTACTTC
TRBJ1-1,TRBV4-1,-,TRBD1,CASSQEPPNPGQMNTEAFF,TGCGCCAGCAGCCAAGAACCCCCAAATCCGGGACAGATGAACACTGAAGCTTTCTTT
TRBJ2-7,TRBV29-1,few,-,CSVLPKGAYEQYF,TGCAGCGTCCTCCCGAAAGGGGCCTACGAGCAGTACTTC
TRBJ1-1,TRBV30,-,-,CACDPNTEAFF,TGTGCCTGTGACCCGAACACTGAAGCTTTCTTT
TRBJ2-1,TRBV11-3,-,-,CASSLRRGYSYNEQFF,TGTGCCAGCAGCTTACGACGGGGGTACTCCTACAATGAGCAGTTCTTC
TRBJ1-3,TRBV29-1,-,-,CSVGADDTIYF,TGCAGCGTTGGGGCCGATGACACCATATATTTT
TRBJ2-6,TRBV30,-,-,CAWNALRLGGANVLTF,TGTGCCTGGAATGCCCTCCGACTGGGAGGGGCCAACGTCCTGACTTTC